The clone carrying this T cell receptor (beta chain) was picked up a small number of times. Its antigen is unidentified. Once RNA had been extracted, it was reverse transcribed into cDNA to act as the sequencing template. Libraries were prepared by immunoSEQ multiplex PCR; TCRdb keeps only in-frame clonotypes and omits some of them. The data hold about 180,000 clones, with about 54% observed a single time. Germline CDR1 reads SGHDN; CDR2 reads FVKESK. There are 18 residues in the CDR3. Unmatched junction bases numbered 9, after V lost 2 bases and J lost 3 bases. This record comes from a study of CD8+ T cells in alopecia areata. Study conclusions and caveats: During tofacitinib treatment, many expanded lesional clones remained in scalp and blood.

Described treatment: oral pan-JAK inhibitor, 5-10 mg twice daily. The starting material was CD4+ T cells sorted from blood, obtained between weeks 55 and 65, from a patient treated with tofacitinib. This TCR was sampled from a human donor with alopecia areata. V usage is TRBV14 and J usage is TRBJ2-1, with 11 bases aligning to TRBD2. CDR3 DNA sequence: TGTGCCAGCAGCCAAACTAGCGGGGGCCAAAAAAACTACAATGAGCAGTTCTTC. Translation: CASSQTSGGQKNYNEQFF. The full variable domain, rest sourced from reference TRBV14 and TRBJ2-1, is EAGVTQFPSHSVIEKGQTVTLRCDPISGHDNLYWYRRVMGKEIKFLLHFVKESKQDESGMPNNRFLAERTGGTYSTLKVQPAELEDSGVYFCASSQTSGGQKNYNEQFFGPGTRLTVL.